The 12 T cell receptor beta chains below all came from one sample that was sequenced in a study of cytomegalovirus exposure and HLA in healthy donors. Primers: 60 Vbeta forward and 13 Jbeta reverse. The data were produced by immunoSEQ multiplex PCR, yet TCRdb's version contains in-frame clones alone and is incomplete. This repertoire shows approximately 40,000 clones, about nine tenths found once; its top ten account for roughly 10%. Sequenced: PBMCs. Receptor source: a woman aged 40 to 50 in good health and CMV-seropositive.

This clone was observed a few times. The V call is TRBV6-5, the J call TRBJ2-5; TRBD2 matches 14 bases. This CDR3 comprises 15 residues. Germline CDR1 and CDR2: MNHEY and SVGAGI. Trimming at V came to 5 bases and at J to 4 bases, leaving 3 bases not matched to a gene. As DNA, the CDR3 is TGTGCCAGCAGTACGACTAGCGGGGGGGCAGAGACCCAGTACTTC. It translates to CASSTTSGGAETQYF.

The J gene is TRBJ2-7, the V gene TRBV4-3, with D tentatively TRBD2 (6 bases). The V gene's germline CDR1 is LGHNA and CDR2 YSLEER. V was pared by 0 bases and J by 7 bases, with 7 bases between. CDR3 length: 12 residues. In DNA form, the CDR3 reads TGCGCCAGCAGCCAAGAGGGGGGAGAGCAGTACTTC. Translation: CASSQEGGEQYF.

The table lists this clone with a count of one. This chain links TRBV18 with TRBJ2-7; 7 bases map to TRBD1. The germline gives CDR1 KGHSH, CDR2 LQKENI. J gave up 7 bases and V 5 bases, and 8 bases lay outside the gene matches. The CDR3 consists of 13 residues. CDR3 coding DNA: TGTGCCAGCTCAACAGGGGTTCGCGGGGAGCAGTACTTC. Encoded protein: CASSTGVRGEQYF. Drawing the rest from reference TRBV18 and TRBJ2-7, the complete variable domain is NAGVMQNPRHLVRRRGQEARLRCSPMKGHSHVYWYRQLPEEGLKFMVYLQKENIIDESGMPKERFSAEFPKEGPSILRIQQVVRGDSAAYFCASSTGVRGEQYFGPGTRLTVT.

The chain employs TRBV29-1 and TRBJ1-3; D perhaps matches TRBD1 (6 bases). Trimming removed 3 bases at V and 0 bases at J, with 18 bases between. The CDR3 runs 17 residues. Germline V lookup: CDR1 SQVTM, CDR2 ANQGSEA. CDR3 coding DNA: TGCAGCGTTGAGCTTGGGGGCAGATTCAGCTCTGGAAACACCATATATTTT. The encoded protein is CSVELGGRFSSGNTIYF.

The chain joins TRBV2 to TRBJ2-2; no definite D call. The CDR3 loop spans 13 amino acids. The germline V and J ends were trimmed by 3 bases and 6 bases, with 8 bases remaining between them. Germline assignment: CDR1 SNHLY and CDR2 FYNNEI. The CDR3 spells CASSDFGAGELFF. CDR3 coding DNA: TGTGCCAGCAGTGACTTCGGTGCCGGGGAGCTGTTTTTT.

This clone was counted only a few times. The chain joins TRBV7-9 to TRBJ1-1; 8 positions match TRBD1. The junction had 21 bases not matched to a gene; V was cut back by 5 bases and J by 7 bases. The CDR3 extends over 18 amino acids. Germline lookup yields CDR1 SEHNR and CDR2 FQNEAQ (reference sequence). The DNA of the CDR3 is TGTGCCAGCAGCGGTCACTACGGGATGGACAGGGTTGAGGTTGAAGCTTTCTTT. It translates to CASSGHYGMDRVEVEAFF. Supplemented by reference TRBV7-9 and TRBJ1-1, the full variable domain reads DTGVSQNPRHKITKRGQNVTFRCDPISEHNRLYWYRQTLGQGPEFLTYFQNEAQLEKSRLLSDRFSAERPKGSFSTLEIQRTEQGDSAMYLCASSGHYGMDRVEVEAFFGQGTRLTVV.

Remarks on this clone: The junction shows a germline mismatch at one end, possibly a read error. The J gene is TRBJ2-1, the V gene TRBV7-9; D possibly corresponds to TRBD2 (6 bases). Germline V gene sequence: CDR1 SEHNR, CDR2 FQNEAQ (reference sequence). This CDR3 contains 13 residues. The CDR3 DNA follows: TGTTCCAGCAGCGTAGGTCTAGCGAATGAGCAGTTCTTC. Protein: CSSSVGLANEQFF. The complete variable domain, with remaining parts taken from reference TRBV7-9 and TRBJ2-1, reads DTGVSQNPRHKITKRGQNVTFRCDPISEHNRLYWYRQTLGQGPEFLTYFQNEAQLEKSRLLSDRFSAERPKGSFSTLEIQRTEQGDSAMYLCSSSVGLANEQFFGPGTRLTVL.

V gene TRBV30 combines with J gene TRBJ1-1; D might be TRBD1 (6 bases). V lost 1 base and J 4 bases, leaving 13 bases between the germline ends. Germline CDR1 and CDR2: GTSNPN and SVGIG (reference sequence). The CDR3 contains 14 residues. The CDR3 is CAWSGGQGSTEAFF. Written as DNA, the CDR3 is TGTGCCTGGAGTGGGGGGCAGGGTAGCACTGAAGCTTTCTTT.

The chain couples TRBV18 to TRBJ1-1; 7 bases fit TRBD1. The CDR3 spans 15 residues. CDR1 is KGHSH, CDR2 LQKENI, per germline. V lost 7 bases and J lost 2; bases outside the gene matches: 10. CDR3 nucleotide sequence: TGTGCCAGCTTCACCGCGAACAGGGGCAACACTGAAGCTTTCTTT. This translates into CASFTANRGNTEAFF.

Regarding this clone: The sample contains more than one DNA sequence encoding this CDR3. The rearrangement links TRBV19 to TRBJ2-6, with a weak D call TRBD2 (5 bases). The germline V and J ends were trimmed by 1 base and 2 bases, with 12 bases remaining between them. The length of the CDR3 is 17 residues. CDR1 LNHDA and CDR2 SQIVND come from the germline V gene (reference sequence). Written as DNA, the CDR3 is TGTGCCAGTAGTATAGGTGAAGGGAGACCTGGGGCCAACGTCCTGACTTTC. It translates to CASSIGEGRPGANVLTF.

The CDR3 coding sequence is TGTGCCAGCTCACCGTCCATACAGGGGGCGCGCACTGAAGCTTTCTTT. It encodes CASSPSIQGARTEAFF. The chain employs TRBV18 and TRBJ1-1; TRBD1 agrees at 9 bases. With 3 bases clipped from V and 4 bases from J, the junction kept 9 bases outside the gene matches. CDR3 length equals 16 residues. Per germline, CDR1 KGHSH and CDR2 LQKENI.

The chain uses TRBV6-4 and TRBJ2-3; D possibly corresponds to TRBD2 (5 bases). This CDR3 has 13 amino acids. Germline values: CDR1 MRHNA, CDR2 SNTAGT. Trimming took off 4 bases at V and 0 bases at J, with 5 bases between the two ends. CDR3 residues: CASSASSTDTQYF. CDR3 in DNA: TGTGCCAGCAGTGCTAGCAGCACAGATACGCAGTATTTT.